These 27 T cell receptor beta chains were all obtained from the same sample, sequenced in a study of cytomegalovirus exposure and HLA in healthy donors. Here immunoSEQ multiplex PCR was the method, and the copy in TCRdb shows in-frame clones only, minus some. The table has 150,000 to 200,000 clones, more than 65% seen once. Sequencing was done on a sample of PBMCs. Receptors originate from a young woman in good health and CMV-seropositive.

The chain is built from TRBV28 and TRBJ1-6, with D tentatively TRBD1 (6 bases). The CDR3 runs 16 residues. The germline V gene encodes CDR1 MDHEN and CDR2 SYDVKM. The V end was cut by 6 bases, the J end by 4 bases, with 16 bases between. The CDR3 protein is CASSPRAGAYNSPLHF. DNA of the CDR3: TGTGCCAGCAGCCCCCGAGCAGGGGCGTATAATTCACCCCTCCACTTT. Variable domain in full (rest from reference TRBV28 and TRBJ1-6): DVKVTQSSRYLVKRTGEKVFLECVQDMDHENMFWYRQDPGLGLRLIYFSYDVKMKEKGDIPEGYSVSREKKERFSLILESASTNQTSMYLCASSPRAGAYNSPLHFGNGTRLTVT.

This clone was counted only a few times. The rearrangement joins TRBV7-2 to TRBJ1-3; no firm D call. The ends were cut back, 2 bases at V and 0 bases at J, with 8 bases in the middle. The germline V gene encodes CDR1 SGHTA and CDR2 FQGNSA. This CDR3 has 15 residues. CDR3 residues: CASSLTDLSGNTIYF. The CDR3 nucleotides are TGTGCCAGCAGCTTAACAGACCTCTCTGGAAACACCATATATTTT.

For this clone: The same CDR3 also results from other DNA sequences found in this sample. V usage is TRBV6-1 and J usage is TRBJ2-5, with a tentative D call TRBD2 (6 bases). Germline V gene sequence: CDR1 MNHNS, CDR2 SASEGT. The CDR3 consists of 13 residues. Trimming shortened V by 6 bases and J by 1 base, and 9 bases separated the two germline ends. The CDR3 here is CASRAGGQETQYF. The CDR3 DNA reads TGTGCCAGCAGAGCCGGGGGCCAAGAGACCCAGTACTTC.

J is TRBJ1-3 and V is TRBV6-5; D possibly corresponds to TRBD1 (5 bases). Trimming took 6 bases from V and 1 from J, leaving 13 bases between them. CDR3 size: 15 residues. Per germline, CDR1 MNHEY and CDR2 SVGAGI. In DNA, the CDR3 is TGTGCCAGCAGATTAGGGGTAGGGTCTGGAAACACCATATATTTT. Residues: CASRLGVGSGNTIYF.

The count of this clone is one. V gene TRBV28 combines with J gene TRBJ2-7, with 10 bases aligning to TRBD2. CDR3 length equals 15 residues. V lost 10 bases, J lost 1 base, and 10 bases stayed unmatched. Per germline, CDR1 MDHEN and CDR2 SYDVKM. The CDR3: CATRAGGTGSYEQYF. The CDR3 nucleotides are TGTGCCACCAGAGCGGGAGGGACAGGATCCTACGAGCAGTACTTC.

The table lists this clone with a few counts. This rearrangement joins TRBV6-1 to TRBJ1-6; 7 positions match TRBD1. The trim removed 0 bases at V and 7 bases at J, leaving 12 bases unmatched. Germline values: CDR1 MNHNS, CDR2 SASEGT. The CDR3 is 18 amino acids. CDR3 bases: TGTGCCAGCAGTGAAGCCCTACCCCTACCGGGACAGAATTCACCCCTCCACTTT. This translates into CASSEALPLPGQNSPLHF.

The chain employs TRBV7-3 and TRBJ2-6; D ambiguous. Trimming took off 6 bases at V and 0 bases at J, with 9 bases between the two ends. This CDR3 is built from 15 residues. The germline V gene has CDR1 SGHTA and CDR2 FQGTGA. CDR3 sequence: CASRTSSSGANVLTF. Written as DNA, the CDR3 is TGTGCCAGCAGAACGAGTTCCTCTGGGGCCAACGTCCTGACTTTC.

The chain couples TRBV7-9 to TRBJ1-1, with D hard to call. The CDR3 runs 17 residues. Germline-derived CDR1 and CDR2 are SEHNR and FQNEAQ (reference sequence). V gave up 1 base and J gave up 0 bases, with 15 bases separating them. CDR3 residues: CASSLEPNFLMNTEAFF. CDR3 nucleotide sequence: TGTGCCAGCAGCTTAGAGCCCAACTTTCTAATGAACACTGAAGCTTTCTTT. The variable domain in full, completed from reference TRBV7-9 and TRBJ1-1, reads DTGVSQNPRHKITKRGQNVTFRCDPISEHNRLYWYRQTLGQGPEFLTYFQNEAQLEKSRLLSDRFSAERPKGSFSTLEIQRTEQGDSAMYLCASSLEPNFLMNTEAFFGQGTRLTVV.

This chain connects TRBV27 to TRBJ2-1, with D tentatively TRBD1 (5 bases). The CDR3 runs to 12 residues. The V gene lost 2 bases and the J gene lost 9 bases, with 8 bases spanning the gap. Germline CDR1 and CDR2: MNHEY and SMNVEV (reference sequence). The CDR3 region is CASSLQGVEQFF. In DNA form, the CDR3 reads TGTGCCAGCAGTTTACAAGGGGTTGAGCAGTTCTTC.

The chain is built from TRBV20-1 and TRBJ1-1; D not resolved. From germline, CDR1 is DFQATT and CDR2 SNEGSKA (reference sequence). V gave up 5 bases and J gave up 6 bases, with 10 bases separating them. CDR3 length: 11 amino acids. The CDR3 DNA sequence: TGCAGTGCTCTGGACTTATCTGAAGCTTTCTTT. Translated: CSALDLSEAFF.

The chain carries TRBV25-1 and TRBJ1-3; 8 bases line up with TRBD1. V lost 8 bases to trimming and J lost 2 bases; unmatched junction nucleotides: 8. CDR1 and CDR2 (germline): MGHDK, SYGVNS. The CDR3 covers 15 residues. In nucleotides, the CDR3 is TGTGCCAGCGCCCCACCGGGACAGGCTGGAAACACCATATATTTT. This codes for CASAPPGQAGNTIYF.

This chain links TRBV27 with TRBJ2-1; 7 bases map to TRBD1. The CDR3 is made up of 13 amino acids. V gave up 8 bases and J gave up 4 bases; unmatched junction bases: 5. Looked up from germline, CDR1 is MNHEY and CDR2 is SMNVEV (reference sequence). Here the CDR3 DNA reads TGTGCCAGCGGCGACAGGGCTTACAATGAGCAGTTCTTC. Amino acids: CASGDRAYNEQFF.

The chain joins TRBV27 to TRBJ2-7; a weak D match, TRBD1 (5 bases). The CDR3 is made up of 14 amino acids. V lost 2 bases, J lost 2 bases, and 10 bases lay in between. The V gene's germline CDR1 is MNHEY and CDR2 SMNVEV (reference sequence). The CDR3 coding sequence is TGTGCCAGCAGTTTACAGGGAAGCGCCTACGAGCAGTACTTC. It translates to CASSLQGSAYEQYF.

The chain is built from TRBV28 and TRBJ1-5; no clear D. CDR3 length: 16 amino acids. V dropped 5 bases and J dropped 2 bases, with 16 bases sitting between them. Germline loops: CDR1 MDHEN, CDR2 SYDVKM. CDR3 amino acids: CASSQRAGFGNQPQHF. The CDR3 DNA reads TGTGCCAGCAGTCAACGGGCGGGCTTCGGCAATCAGCCCCAGCATTTT.

The rearrangement uses TRBV4-1 and TRBJ1-2; D gene unclear. This CDR3 comprises 16 residues. Germline V gene lookup returns CDR1 MGHRA and CDR2 YSYEKL. The V end lost 4 bases, the J end lost 4 bases, and 19 bases lay between the germline ends. The CDR3: CASSLPRGERPYGYTF. The CDR3 DNA is TGCGCCAGCAGCCTACCCCGGGGAGAGCGCCCCTATGGCTACACCTTC.

This chain uses TRBV6-4 with TRBJ2-6, with unresolved D. The germline V gene has CDR1 MRHNA and CDR2 SNTAGT. CDR3 size: 16 residues. The ends were cut back, 5 bases at V and 2 bases at J, with 13 bases in the middle. This CDR3 reads CASSTSSSPGANVLTF. The CDR3 region has the DNA TGTGCCAGCAGTACATCATCGTCCCCTGGGGCCAACGTCCTGACTTTC.

On this clone: Germline is not matched at one junction end, which may reflect a read error. The chain is built from TRBV27 and TRBJ1-3; TRBD1 is a possible D gene (5 bases). Germline-derived CDR1 and CDR2 are MNHEY and SMNVEV (reference sequence). The CDR3 loop spans 13 amino acids. CDR3 DNA: TGTGCCAGCGGTTTTAGGGGTGGAAACACCATATATTTT. Residues: CASGFRGGNTIYF.

The chain carries TRBV5-1 and TRBJ2-7; TRBD1 is a possible D gene (6 bases). The length of the CDR3 is 15 residues. Germline loops: CDR1 SGHRS, CDR2 YFSETQ. V was clipped by 4 bases and J by 2 bases, with 16 bases between them. CDR3 sequence (DNA): TGCGCCAGCAGCATGGGAACAGGGAAGCCCTACGAGCAGTACTTC. It translates to CASSMGTGKPYEQYF.

To note about this clone: The same CDR3 can be traced to other DNA sequences in this sample. The gene calls are TRBV5-6 and TRBJ2-2; D ambiguous. V lost 2 bases, J lost 4 bases, and 6 bases lay in between. This CDR3 contains 13 residues. Germline lookup yields CDR1 SGHDT and CDR2 YYEEEE. As DNA, the CDR3 is TGTGCCAGCAGCTTCCCGGGCACCGGGGAGCTGTTTTTT. This sequence encodes CASSFPGTGELFF.

The genes are TRBV19 and TRBJ1-2; weak D call: TRBD1 (5 bases). This CDR3 has 15 amino acids. The ends were cut back, 5 bases at V and 4 bases at J, with 17 bases in the middle. CDR1 and CDR2 from the germline V gene are LNHDA and SQIVND (reference sequence). The CDR3 protein is CASSPTQGNGYGYTF. The DNA for the CDR3 is TGTGCCAGTAGTCCAACGCAGGGAAATGGCTATGGCTACACCTTC.

The V gene is TRBV27, the J gene TRBJ1-2; no clear D. CDR1 is MNHEY and CDR2 is SMNVEV in the germline V gene (reference sequence). V gave up 0 bases and J gave up 6 bases, with 8 bases separating them. The length of the CDR3 is 13 residues. The CDR3 region has the DNA TGTGCCAGCAGTTTATCGGGAGCTAATGGCTACACCTTC. Its protein product is CASSLSGANGYTF.

V gene TRBV6-5 combines with J gene TRBJ2-3, with D uncertain. V dropped 3 bases and J dropped 2 bases, with 12 bases sitting between them. This CDR3 has 15 residues. Germline V lookup: CDR1 MNHEY, CDR2 SVGAGI. CDR3 amino acids: CASSYGQINTDTQYF. CDR3 sequence (DNA): TGTGCCAGCAGTTATGGTCAGATAAACACAGATACGCAGTATTTT.

V is TRBV5-6 and J is TRBJ1-2, with TRBD1 matching 7 bases. Germline V gene data show CDR1 as SGHDT and CDR2 as YYEEEE. V shed 4 bases and J 2 bases; nucleotides not matched to a gene: 5. CDR3 length equals 14 residues. CDR3 sequence: CASSPTGRNYGYTF. The CDR3 DNA reads TGTGCCAGCAGCCCGACAGGGAGAAACTATGGCTACACCTTC.

The J gene is TRBJ2-2, the V gene TRBV10-3, with D unresolved. This CDR3 has 15 residues. The V end was cut by 0 bases, the J end by 0 bases, with 5 bases between. The V gene's germline CDR1 is ENHRY and CDR2 SYGVKD. Written as DNA, the CDR3 is TGTGCCATCAGTGAGTCGGGCGCGAACACCGGGGAGCTGTTTTTT. Amino acids: CAISESGANTGELFF.

The gene calls are TRBV9 and TRBJ2-2; TRBD2 agrees at 9 bases. The germline CDR1 and CDR2 sequences are SGDLS and YYNGEE. V shed 3 bases, J shed 0 bases, and the junction held 12 bases outside the gene matches. The CDR3 loop spans 19 amino acids. The CDR3 loop is CASSGRVAGAQTNTGELFF. The CDR3 DNA sequence: TGTGCCAGCAGCGGTCGGGTAGCGGGGGCCCAAACGAACACCGGGGAGCTGTTTTTT.

The chain employs TRBV18 and TRBJ2-2; tentatively, D is TRBD1 (6 bases). V lost 0 bases and J 4 bases, leaving 15 bases between the germline ends. This CDR3 comprises 17 residues. CDR1 and CDR2 (germline): KGHSH, LQKENI. The CDR3 coding sequence is TGTGCCAGCTCACCACCGGGAACAGGGTCGGGCACCGGGGAGCTGTTTTTT. Its protein product is CASSPPGTGSGTGELFF.

The J gene is TRBJ2-7, the V gene TRBV10-3; D perhaps matches TRBD1 (6 bases). Trimming pared 3 bases from V and 6 bases from J, leaving 9 bases between. The CDR3 is made up of 12 amino acids. Looked up from germline, CDR1 is ENHRY and CDR2 is SYGVKD. DNA for the CDR3: TGTGCCATCAGTGAACAGGGTCGCGAGCAGTACTTC. This encodes CAISEQGREQYF.